This passage covers 31 T cell receptor beta chains from one sample sequenced in a study of identical twins. TCRdb itself ran the 5' RACE reads through MiXCR, one entry per CDR3 protein. The repertoire holds 450,000 or so distinct CDR3 sequences, about 24% seen once, with about 2.9% in the top ten. These records were also assigned to another study, of T cells expressing NK-cell markers.

The sequencing input was CD4+ T cells sorted from blood. The receptors originated from a young woman in good health.

This clonotype has more than one count but fewer than ten. The rearrangement uses TRBV5-1 and TRBJ2-2, with 11 bases fitting TRBD2. This CDR3 is built from 17 residues. The germline V gene has CDR1 SGHRS and CDR2 YFSETQ. V dropped 4 bases and J dropped 1; count of bases not matched to a gene: 6. CDR3 DNA sequence: TGCGCCAGCAGCCCACCCCTAGCGGGGGGGAACACCGGGGAGCTGTTTTTT. Encoded protein: CASSPPLAGGNTGELFF.

This clonotype was counted between two and nine times. The chain links TRBV2 to TRBJ1-3; D possibly corresponds to TRBD1 (5 bases). The CDR3 is made up of 15 amino acids. CDR1 and CDR2 from the germline V gene are SNHLY and FYNNEI. Trimming stripped 8 bases from V and 0 bases from J, with 14 bases between. CDR3 region: CASGADHLSGNTIYF. The CDR3, as DNA: TGTGCCAGCGGGGCCGATCACCTCTCTGGAAACACCATATATTTT.

The gene calls are TRBV7-9 and TRBJ2-7; the D gene is possibly TRBD1 (6 bases). This CDR3 is 14 amino acids long. V dropped 3 bases and J dropped 0 bases, with 9 bases sitting between them. Germline-derived CDR1 and CDR2 are SEHNR and FQNEAQ (reference sequence). The CDR3 bases are TGTGCCAGCAGCTTGCAGACAGGCTCCTACGAGCAGTACTTC. It translates to CASSLQTGSYEQYF. Full variable domain (outside the CDR3, taken from reference TRBV7-9 and TRBJ2-7): DTGVSQNPRHKITKRGQNVTFRCDPISEHNRLYWYRQTLGQGPEFLTYFQNEAQLEKSRLLSDRFSAERPKGSFSTLEIQRTEQGDSAMYLCASSLQTGSYEQYFGPGTRLTVT.

The chain combines TRBV11-2 with TRBJ2-1; TRBD1 is a possible D gene (6 bases). Germline CDR1 SGHAT, CDR2 FQNNGV. V was trimmed by 1 base and J by 9 bases, leaving 13 bases between them. The CDR3 has 14 amino acids. CDR3 loop: CASSLGPLQGEQFF. CDR3 coding DNA: TGTGCCAGCAGCTTAGGCCCCTTACAGGGTGAGCAGTTCTTC.

The chain uses TRBV4-3 and TRBJ1-2; 8 nucleotides match TRBD1. The CDR3 extends over 16 amino acids. The V gene end was trimmed by 0 bases and the J gene end by 2 bases; junction bases not matched to a gene: 5. The V gene's germline CDR1 is LGHNA and CDR2 YSLEER. The CDR3 DNA sequence: TGCGCCAGCAGCCAAGATGAGGCAGGGGGCAACTATGGCTACACCTTC. Translated: CASSQDEAGGNYGYTF.

The chain combines TRBV6-1 with TRBJ1-1; D unresolved. Germline-derived CDR1 and CDR2 are MNHNS and SASEGT. The CDR3 is made up of 14 amino acids. Trimming pared 7 bases from V and 1 base from J, leaving 13 bases between. The CDR3 is CASTPGRSNTEAFF. The CDR3 coding sequence is TGTGCCAGCACCCCGGGGAGGTCGAACACTGAAGCTTTCTTT.

Many counts were recorded for this clonotype. The rearrangement joins TRBV12-3 or TRBV12-4 to TRBJ1-3; a possible D gene is TRBD1 (5 bases). Trimming pared 10 bases from V and 6 bases from J, leaving 19 bases between. The CDR3 sequence is 14 residues long. The CDR3 here is CATDRGGEVNTIYF. In DNA, the CDR3 is TGTGCCACCGACCGCGGAGGGGAAGTAAACACCATATATTTT.

This clonotype was recorded a few times. V gene TRBV29-1 combines with J gene TRBJ1-2; D not certain. Deletions cut 2 bases from V and 8 bases from J, with 12 bases between. This CDR3 is 12 amino acids long. Germline lookup yields CDR1 SQVTM and CDR2 ANQGSEA. The CDR3 reads CSVELGRLGYTF. The CDR3 nucleotides are TGCAGCGTTGAATTAGGTCGGTTGGGCTACACCTTC.

This clonotype occurred a few times. This sequence joins TRBV20-1 and TRBJ2-5; 9 positions agree with TRBD1. Looked up from germline, CDR1 is DFQATT and CDR2 is SNEGSKA (reference sequence). This CDR3 is built from 15 residues. The J segment lost 7 bases and the V segment lost 0 bases, leaving 9 bases of the junction unmatched. The CDR3 bases are TGCAGTGCTAGAGAGTTGACAGGGGGGATCGGGACCCAGTACTTC. It yields the protein CSARELTGGIGTQYF.

The V and J genes are TRBV7-9 and TRBJ2-7; 12 bases line up with TRBD1. CDR1 is SEHNR, CDR2 FQNEAQ, per germline (reference sequence). The junction had 4 bases not matched to a gene; V was cut back by 5 bases and J by 2 bases. The CDR3 covers 15 residues. The CDR3 region is CASSPGTGGAYEQYF. The CDR3 region has the DNA TGTGCCAGCAGCCCGGGGACAGGGGGCGCCTACGAGCAGTACTTC.

This clonotype was detected only a few times. The chain links TRBV6-6 to TRBJ2-3, with D maybe TRBD1 (6 bases). This CDR3 has 13 residues. CDR1 and CDR2 (germline): MNHNY, SVGAGI (reference sequence). The V and J ends lost 6 bases and 4 bases respectively, with 11 bases between them. CDR3 coding DNA: TGTGCCAGCAGGGGTGGGGGCTCAGATACGCAGTATTTT. Its protein product is CASRGGGSDTQYF.

This sequence joins TRBV12-3 or TRBV12-4 and TRBJ2-2, with 11 bases identical to TRBD2. The CDR3 contains 17 residues. After removal of 3 bases from V and 6 bases from J, the junction contained 9 bases not matched to a gene. CDR3 amino acids: CASSLALLAGAPGELFF. CDR3 nucleotide sequence: TGTGCCAGCAGTTTGGCTCTACTAGCGGGAGCCCCCGGGGAGCTGTTTTTT.

This clonotype was counted a few times. The chain joins TRBV7-9 to TRBJ2-3; D is unclear. V dropped 8 bases and J dropped 2 bases, with 14 bases sitting between them. The CDR3 sequence is 14 residues long. From germline, CDR1 is SEHNR and CDR2 FQNEAQ (reference sequence). The DNA for the CDR3 is TGTGCCAGCTTTGACGACTGGCACACAGATACGCAGTATTTT. It yields the protein CASFDDWHTDTQYF.

This rearrangement joins TRBV11-2 to TRBJ2-7, with 12 bases identical to TRBD2. J was trimmed by 11 bases and V by 7 bases; bases with no gene match: 21. The CDR3 runs to 17 residues. CDR1 and CDR2 from the germline V gene are SGHAT and FQNNGV. The CDR3 spells CASTPSWGRRLAGEEYF. The CDR3 DNA follows: TGTGCCAGCACGCCCTCGTGGGGGAGAAGACTAGCGGGAGAAGAGTACTTC.

This chain uses TRBV3-1 with TRBJ1-1, with a possible D match to TRBD1 (5 bases). The CDR3 is 13 amino acids. The germline gives CDR1 LGHDT, CDR2 YNNKEL (reference sequence). Trimming pared 7 bases from V and 6 bases from J, leaving 15 bases between. This chain's CDR3 is CASTLGEGAEAFF. The CDR3 DNA follows: TGTGCCAGCACCCTAGGGGAAGGCGCTGAAGCTTTCTTT.

This sequence joins TRBV20-1 and TRBJ2-7; no reliable D call. The V and J ends lost 2 bases and 0 bases respectively, with 8 bases between them. The CDR3 covers 13 residues. The germline V gene encodes CDR1 DFQATT and CDR2 SNEGSKA (reference sequence). CDR3 region: CSARKPASYEQYF. CDR3 sequence (DNA): TGCAGTGCTAGAAAGCCCGCCTCCTACGAGCAGTACTTC.

The V and J genes are TRBV7-9 and TRBJ1-1, with TRBD1 identical over 9 bases. V was pared by 6 bases and J by 6 bases, with 11 bases of the junction left unmatched. CDR1 is SEHNR, CDR2 FQNEAQ, per germline (reference sequence). This CDR3 spans 15 amino acids. CDR3 sequence: CASRPTGGARAEAFF. Here the CDR3 DNA reads TGTGCCAGCAGGCCAACAGGGGGCGCGAGGGCTGAAGCTTTCTTT.

In its sample, this clonotype ranks as medium-sized. The rearrangement links TRBV5-6 to TRBJ1-4, with D hard to call. This CDR3 is 14 amino acids long. The germline V gene has CDR1 SGHDT and CDR2 YYEEEE. V was clipped by 2 bases and J by 1 base, with 6 bases between them. The CDR3 DNA is TGTGCCAGCAGCTTCAGACGAACTAATGAAAAACTGTTTTTT. It yields the protein CASSFRRTNEKLFF.

This clonotype was observed at least ten times. The V and J genes are TRBV12-3 or TRBV12-4 and TRBJ1-1; D is ambiguous. The CDR3 has 12 amino acids. V gave up 3 bases and J gave up 7 bases, with 9 bases separating them. CDR3 residues: CASSLVASEAFF. CDR3 in DNA: TGTGCCAGCAGTTTGGTAGCGAGTGAAGCTTTCTTT.

This clonotype was seen more than once but under ten times. The chain carries TRBV5-1 and TRBJ2-3, with 15 bases that match TRBD2. Germline loops: CDR1 SGHRS, CDR2 YFSETQ. J was trimmed by 5 bases and V by 4 bases; bases with no gene match: 11. This CDR3 is built from 18 residues. The CDR3 loop is CASSPGLAGGQPGDTQYF. In DNA form, the CDR3 reads TGCGCCAGCAGCCCGGGACTAGCGGGGGGCCAACCGGGAGATACGCAGTATTTT. Looking up the rest from reference TRBV5-1 and TRBJ2-3 gives the full variable domain: KAGVTQTPRYLIKTRGQQVTLSCSPISGHRSVSWYQQTPGQGLQFLFEYFSETQRNKGNFPGRFSGRQFSNSRSEMNVSTLELGDSALYLCASSPGLAGGQPGDTQYFGPGTRLTVL.

This rearrangement joins TRBV2 to TRBJ2-3, with no clear D. V shed 0 bases and J shed 6 bases, with 10 bases lying between them. This CDR3 contains 14 residues. CDR1 and CDR2 (germline): SNHLY, FYNNEI. The CDR3 reads CASSEAPTVDTQYF. The DNA of the CDR3 is TGTGCCAGCAGTGAAGCGCCCACGGTCGATACGCAGTATTTT.

This clonotype was picked up a small number of times. The V call is TRBV7-3, the J call TRBJ2-5; D is possibly TRBD1 (6 bases). The V gene lost 6 bases and the J gene lost 5 bases, with 13 bases spanning the gap. Per the germline V gene, CDR1 is SGHTA and CDR2 is FQGTGA. CDR3 length equals 13 residues. In nucleotides, the CDR3 is TGTGCCAGCAGTTACACAGGGCTGGAGACCCAGTACTTC. Translated, it gives CASSYTGLETQYF.

The chain is built from TRBV6-5 and TRBJ2-7; 10 bases match TRBD1. J lost 1 base, V lost 0 bases, and 3 bases had no gene match. Germline V gene lookup returns CDR1 MNHEY and CDR2 SVGAGI. This CDR3 region has 16 residues. CDR3 coding DNA: TGTGCCAGCAGTTACTCCCCGGGACAGGGGTCCTACGAGCAGTACTTC. Encoded protein: CASSYSPGQGSYEQYF.

The chain joins TRBV25-1 to TRBJ1-2; tentative D call: TRBD1 (5 bases). CDR1 is MGHDK and CDR2 is SYGVNS in the germline V gene. Between the trimmed V and J ends, which lost 3 bases and 5 bases, there was a span of 13 bases. This CDR3 is 14 amino acids long. In DNA form, the CDR3 reads TGTGCCAGCAGTGAGACGGGGGATCGGTATGGCTACACCTTC. Amino acids: CASSETGDRYGYTF.

In this sample, this clonotype turned up many times. The chain joins TRBV29-1 to TRBJ1-1; D is unresolved. V was clipped by 5 bases and J by 1 base, with 5 bases between them. CDR1 is SQVTM and CDR2 is ANQGSEA in the germline V gene. The CDR3 extends over 11 amino acids. This CDR3 reads CSVTQNTEAFF. The CDR3 nucleotides read TGCAGCGTTACACAGAACACTGAAGCTTTCTTT.

This chain uses TRBV10-2 with TRBJ2-1; D is ambiguous. From germline, CDR1 is WSHSY and CDR2 SAAADI. The CDR3 extends over 12 amino acids. Deletions cut 4 bases from V and 9 bases from J, with 10 bases between. This CDR3 is CASSARFGEQFF. In DNA form, the CDR3 reads TGCGCCAGCAGTGCCCGGTTTGGTGAGCAGTTCTTC.

This clonotype was detected only a few times. This chain connects TRBV7-2 to TRBJ2-2; no firm D call. The germline V gene encodes CDR1 SGHTA and CDR2 FQGNSA. The ends were cut back, 2 bases at V and 8 bases at J, with 9 bases in the middle. The CDR3 spans 13 residues. Written as DNA, the CDR3 is TGTGCCAGCAGCTTATATGCTGTAGGGGAGCTGTTTTTT. Protein sequence: CASSLYAVGELFF. Based on the CDR3 plus reference TRBV7-2 and TRBJ2-2, the full variable domain is GAGVSQSPSNKVTEKGKDVELRCDPISGHTALYWYRQSLGQGLEFLIYFQGNSAPDKSGLPSDRFSAERTGGSVSTLTIQRTQQEDSAVYLCASSLYAVGELFFGEGSRLTVL.

V gene TRBV7-9 combines with J gene TRBJ2-7; unclear D gene. V was pared by 5 bases and J by 7 bases, with 15 bases between. This CDR3 has 13 residues. The V gene's germline CDR1 is SEHNR and CDR2 FQNEAQ (reference sequence). This CDR3 is CASSLSSPGEQYF. CDR3 sequence (DNA): TGTGCCAGCAGCCTTTCTTCACCGGGTGAGCAGTACTTC.

This clonotype was seen only a few times. The chain combines TRBV20-1 with TRBJ2-1, with 10 bases identical to TRBD2. Germline V gene data show CDR1 as DFQATT and CDR2 as SNEGSKA (reference sequence). The CDR3 runs to 15 residues. J was trimmed by 3 bases and V by 6 bases; bases with no gene match: 8. The CDR3 nucleotides read TGCAGTGCCAAGGGTCTAGCGGGAGACTACAATGAGCAGTTCTTC. Translation gives CSAKGLAGDYNEQFF.

V gene TRBV10-3 combines with J gene TRBJ1-2; possibly TRBD1 for D (6 bases). The germline V gene encodes CDR1 ENHRY and CDR2 SYGVKD. The CDR3 sequence is 14 residues long. Trimming left V 6 bases short and J 2 bases short, with 13 bases between. CDR3 DNA: TGTGCCATCAGGGCCGGGACACGCAACTATGGCTACACCTTC. This sequence encodes CAIRAGTRNYGYTF.

This sequence joins TRBV5-1 and TRBJ2-2; D not resolved. The CDR3 extends over 15 amino acids. CDR1 is SGHRS, CDR2 YFSETQ, per germline. V was shortened by 1 base and J by 0 bases, with 7 bases between the two germline ends. Written as DNA, the CDR3 is TGCGCCAGCAGCTTGTACGATACGAACACCGGGGAGCTGTTTTTT. Its translation: CASSLYDTNTGELFF.